Presented here are 13 T cell receptor beta chains from one specimen sequenced in a study of cytomegalovirus exposure and HLA in healthy donors. PCR primers comprised 60 Vbeta and 13 Jbeta primers. Data came from immunoSEQ multiplex PCR; TCRdb stores just in-frame clones and leaves some out. Among about 140,000 clones listed, more than 75% were seen once. The sequenced material came from PBMCs. The receptors originated from a woman between 18 and 29 years old in good health and CMV-seropositive.

The chain is built from TRBV10-3 and TRBJ1-2; TRBD1 matches at 8 bases. Germline V gene sequence: CDR1 ENHRY, CDR2 SYGVKD. Losses at the gene ends were 6 bases for V and 6 bases for J; bases not matched to a gene: 6. This CDR3 is built from 13 residues. CDR3 DNA sequence: TGTGCCATCAGCCGGGACAGGCTTCATGGCTACACCTTC. Protein sequence: CAISRDRLHGYTF.

V is TRBV5-6 and J is TRBJ1-6, with 8 bases aligning to TRBD1. The CDR3 contains 15 residues. With V trimmed by 6 bases and J by 4 bases, 6 bases remained unmatched. Germline V gene lookup returns CDR1 SGHDT and CDR2 YYEEEE. The CDR3 DNA reads as TGTGCCAGCATGGCAGGGGGCCTATATAATTCACCCCTCCACTTT. It yields the protein CASMAGGLYNSPLHF. Full variable domain (rest looked up from reference TRBV5-6 and TRBJ1-6): DAGVTQSPTHLIKTRGQQVTLRCSPKSGHDTVSWYQQALGQGPQFIFQYYEEEERQRGNFPDRFSGHQFPNYSSELNVNALLLGDSALYLCASMAGGLYNSPLHFGNGTRLTVT.

J is TRBJ1-2 and V is TRBV5-4; D is undetermined. This CDR3 spans 15 amino acids. Germline CDR1 reads SGHNT; CDR2 reads YYREEE (reference sequence). Trimming removed 2 bases from V and 1 base from J, with 12 bases in between. In DNA, the CDR3 is TGTGCCAGCAGCTTTGCGACCGGGATTAACTATGGCTACACCTTC. Amino acids: CASSFATGINYGYTF.

The rearrangement joins TRBV5-6 to TRBJ1-1; 10 bases fit TRBD1. Per germline, CDR1 SGHDT and CDR2 YYEEEE. The CDR3 is 16 amino acids. The trim removed 2 bases at V and 5 bases at J, leaving 9 bases unmatched. CDR3 sequence reads: CASSFRGTGDWTEAFF. The CDR3, as DNA: TGTGCCAGCAGCTTTCGCGGGACAGGGGATTGGACTGAAGCTTTCTTT.

This chain joins TRBV29-1 and TRBJ1-1; 7 bases line up with TRBD1. The CDR3 loop spans 15 amino acids. The germline V gene has CDR1 SQVTM and CDR2 ANQGSEA. Trimming took 4 bases from V and 0 from J; bases not matched to a gene: 8. CDR3 residues: CSVVTRGLMNTEAFF. The DNA for the CDR3 is TGCAGCGTTGTGACGAGGGGGCTCATGAACACTGAAGCTTTCTTT.

The chain employs TRBV11-3 and TRBJ2-1; unclear D gene. CDR1 and CDR2 from the germline V gene are SGHNT and YENEEA. The CDR3 totals 13 residues. Trimming took 5 bases from V and 5 from J, leaving 10 bases between them. Written as DNA, the CDR3 is TGTGCCAGCAGCGCCCGACTGAACAATGAGCAGTTCTTC. This sequence encodes CASSARLNNEQFF.

The rearrangement uses TRBV7-9 and TRBJ1-5, with 8 bases identical to TRBD1. Germline CDR1 reads SEHNR; CDR2 reads FQNEAQ (reference sequence). CDR3 size: 17 residues. The trim removed 1 base at V and 3 bases at J, leaving 8 bases unmatched. In nucleotides, the CDR3 is TGTGCCAGCAGCTTAGATGGACAGGGCCACTACAATCAGCCCCAGCATTTT. Translated: CASSLDGQGHYNQPQHF.

The gene calls are TRBV10-1 and TRBJ1-2; D is unclear. V was cut by 7 bases and J by 2 bases, with 14 bases left in between. CDR1 and CDR2 from the germline V gene are WNHNN and SYGVQD (reference sequence). The CDR3 is 14 amino acids. As DNA, the CDR3 is TGCGCCAGCAATGGCAGAGGCTGGAACTATGGCTACACCTTC. This codes for CASNGRGWNYGYTF.

V is TRBV19 and J is TRBJ1-1, with D hard to call. The CDR3 spans 13 residues. Trimming stripped 6 bases from V and 7 bases from J, with 15 bases between. CDR1 and CDR2 (germline): LNHDA, SQIVND (reference sequence). The CDR3 coding sequence is TGTGCCAGTAGCCTAACAGAGGGCGGTGAAGCTTTCTTT. This codes for CASSLTEGGEAFF.

This clone was detected a few times. The V and J genes are TRBV30 and TRBJ2-7; 7 bases are a match to TRBD2. V dropped 5 bases and J dropped 1; count of bases not matched to a gene: 5. The CDR3 has 13 amino acids. Germline V gives CDR1 GTSNPN, CDR2 SVGIG (reference sequence). The CDR3 here is CAWGRASSYEQYF. For the CDR3, the DNA is TGTGCCTGGGGGAGGGCCTCGTCCTACGAGCAGTACTTC.

This rearrangement joins TRBV27 to TRBJ2-7, with 8 nucleotides matching TRBD2. The CDR3 is made up of 16 amino acids. The junction had 13 bases not matched to a gene; V was cut back by 5 bases and J by 4 bases. The germline CDR1 and CDR2 sequences are MNHEY and SMNVEV (reference sequence). In DNA, the CDR3 is TGTGCCAGCAGTCCCCGGGGAGCGGGGGCTCCTTACGAGCAGTACTTC. Its protein product is CASSPRGAGAPYEQYF.

V and J are TRBV6-5 and TRBJ1-4; no clear D. Looked up from germline, CDR1 is MNHEY and CDR2 is SVGAGI. Between the trimmed V and J ends, which lost 6 bases and 5 bases, there was a span of 16 bases. The CDR3 totals 15 residues. In DNA form, the CDR3 reads TGTGCCAGCAGGTCTTCGGGAGGGATGAATGAAAAACTGTTTTTT. This gives the protein CASRSSGGMNEKLFF.

Details on this clone: An end of the junction differs from the germline gene, which may be a read error. The J gene is TRBJ1-3, the V gene TRBV28, with 9 bases lining up with TRBD1. This CDR3 spans 11 amino acids. Germline loops: CDR1 MDHEN, CDR2 SYDVKM. CDR3 nucleotides: TGTGCCAGCAGTCTCCGGGACAGGGTAAAATTT. Encoded protein: CASSLRDRVKF.